The present T cell receptor beta chain was sequenced within a study of metastatic and nonmetastatic thyroid tumors. Germline CDR1 is SNHLY and CDR2 is FYNNEI. This CDR3 is built from 15 residues. V lost 4 bases, J lost 4 bases, and 16 bases lay in between. This clone was counted only a few times. What it binds is unknown. Study outcomes and limitations: Versus benign nodules, malignant thyroid tumors reportedly had significantly higher TCR beta diversity, in blood and tumor.

No patient received treatment before thyroid surgery. TCRdb re-called clones from the PCR reads using MiXCR. The sample records roughly 21,000 clones, roughly 27% being singletons. The specimen was tumor tissue. The clonotype was recovered from a male donor with papillary thyroid cancer or a benign thyroid nodule (not recorded which). Some clones in this sample may be carry-over from other donors' samples. V gene TRBV2 combines with J gene TRBJ1-1; D not resolved. CDR3 protein: CASSVPDGTGTEAFF. In DNA form, the CDR3 reads TGTGCCAGCAGTGTCCCAGACGGCACGGGCACTGAAGCTTTCTTT.